The 2 T cell receptor beta chains in this list originate from one sample, sequenced in a study of blood T cell dynamics during melanoma immunotherapy. Some clones are missing from TCRdb's copy, which holds only in-frame ones; the method was immunoSEQ multiplex PCR. This sample has approximately 13,000 clones; 85% to 90% occur once, and the top ten carry 3% to 4%. Stated time point: pre-treatment baseline. Sequencing used blood, obtained from a patient treated with checkpoint blockade. The receptor set was obtained from a human donor with melanoma.

The chain recombines TRBV9 with TRBJ2-3, with a possible D match to TRBD2 (5 bases). Between the trimmed V and J ends, which lost 7 bases and 3 bases, there was a span of 15 bases. Germline loops: CDR1 SGDLS, CDR2 YYNGEE. CDR3 size: 14 residues. The CDR3 region is CASPSPEGTDTQYF. Here the CDR3 DNA reads TGTGCCAGCCCTAGCCCCGAAGGAACAGATACGCAGTATTTT.

This chain uses TRBV2 with TRBJ2-1, with TRBD2 matching 13 bases. After removal of 3 bases from V and 0 bases from J, the junction contained 5 bases not matched to a gene. Germline CDR1 SNHLY, CDR2 FYNNEI. The CDR3 is made up of 18 amino acids. In nucleotides, the CDR3 is TGTGCCAGCAGTGAGGGACTAGCGGGACCGAGCTCCTACAATGAGCAGTTCTTC. It specifies CASSEGLAGPSSYNEQFF.